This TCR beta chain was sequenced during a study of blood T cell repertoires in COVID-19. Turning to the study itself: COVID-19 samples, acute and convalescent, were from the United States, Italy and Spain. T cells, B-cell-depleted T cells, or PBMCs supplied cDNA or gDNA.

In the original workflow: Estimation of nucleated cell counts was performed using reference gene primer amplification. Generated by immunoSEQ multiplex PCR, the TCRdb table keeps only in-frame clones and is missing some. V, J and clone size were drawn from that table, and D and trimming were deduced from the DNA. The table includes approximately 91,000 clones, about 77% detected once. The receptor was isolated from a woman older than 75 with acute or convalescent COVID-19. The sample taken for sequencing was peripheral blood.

Written as DNA, the CDR3 is TGTGCCAGCAGCCCCACCCCCGGGACAGAGGCGTATGGCTACACCTTC. It is translated as CASSPTPGTEAYGYTF. J is TRBJ1-2 and V is TRBV7-9; 7 bases are shared with TRBD1. Germline assignment: CDR1 SEHNR and CDR2 FQNEAQ (reference sequence). Trimming took 5 bases from V and 5 from J; bases not matched to a gene: 14. This CDR3 region has 16 residues.